This passage covers 11 T cell receptor beta chains from one sample sequenced in a study of blood T cell repertoires in COVID-19. Profiled with immunoSEQ multiplex PCR; TCRdb holds only in-frame clones, not every one. The sample has around 220,000 clones, 85% to 90% seen once; the top ten hold roughly 2.2%. The sequencing sample was made of peripheral blood. The receptors derive from a woman between 50 and 59 years old with acute or convalescent COVID-19.

In this sample, this clone turned up a few times. The V gene is TRBV3-1 (or the pseudogene TRBV3-2), the J gene TRBJ2-1; a possible D gene is TRBD2 (5 bases). The CDR3 spans 15 residues. Germline V gene lookup returns CDR1 LGHDT and CDR2 YNNKEL (reference sequence). The V end lost 3 bases, the J end lost 1 base, and 10 bases lay between the germline ends. The chain's CDR3 is CASSQTTGSYNEQFF. The CDR3 bases are TGTGCCAGCAGCCAGACGACGGGGTCCTACAATGAGCAGTTCTTC.

This clone was recorded once. V gene TRBV19 combines with J gene TRBJ1-5; 10 bases match TRBD1. The CDR3 contains 15 residues. Germline assignment: CDR1 LNHDA and CDR2 SQIVND (reference sequence). With V trimmed by 4 bases and J by 5 bases, 5 bases remained unmatched. DNA for the CDR3: TGTGCCAGTAGTACGGGACAGGGGCGACATCAGCCCCAGCATTTT. It codes for CASSTGQGRHQPQHF.

This clone showed up just once. The rearrangement uses TRBV30 and TRBJ1-3; D gene unclear. V was trimmed by 2 bases and J by 5 bases, leaving 7 bases between them. The CDR3 contains 12 residues. In germline, CDR1 is GTSNPN, CDR2 SVGIG (reference sequence). In DNA, the CDR3 is TGTGCCTGGAGTAGGGAGAGAAACACCATATATTTT. This codes for CAWSRERNTIYF.

The rearrangement uses TRBV7-8 and TRBJ2-7; possible D gene TRBD2, 5 bases. The CDR3 totals 16 residues. Per germline, CDR1 SGHVS and CDR2 FQNEAQ. With 0 bases removed from V and 2 bases from J, the gap between germline ends came to 14 bases. The DNA of the CDR3 is TGTGCCAGCAGCTTAGCCCCCCGGAGCGGCACCTACGAGCAGTACTTC. Its protein is CASSLAPRSGTYEQYF.

The table lists this clone with a few counts. This sequence joins TRBV4-3 and TRBJ1-1; no clear D gene. In germline, CDR1 is LGHNA, CDR2 YSLEER. This CDR3 is 13 amino acids long. V gave up 3 bases and J gave up 5 bases, with 10 bases separating them. The CDR3, as DNA: TGCGCCAGCAGCCAGGGTCAGAGGACTGAAGCTTTCTTT. Amino acids: CASSQGQRTEAFF.

The V call is TRBV6-5, the J call TRBJ2-5; D unresolved. Germline V gene lookup returns CDR1 MNHEY and CDR2 SVGAGI. V lost 0 bases, J lost 1 base, and 6 bases lay in between. CDR3 length: 14 residues. The CDR3, as DNA: TGTGCCAGCAGTTACTCGAACATCCAAGAGACCCAGTACTTC. Translating gives CASSYSNIQETQYF.

The chain links TRBV7-9 to TRBJ1-3, with D possibly matching TRBD1 (5 bases). The CDR3 has 17 residues. Germline lookup yields CDR1 SEHNR and CDR2 FQNEAQ (reference sequence). The germline V and J ends were trimmed by 5 bases and 7 bases, with 24 bases remaining between them. Here the CDR3 DNA reads TGTGCCAGCAGCCGAATATCACCCGGGGGGAGTGGGAACACCATATATTTT. Translation gives CASSRISPGGSGNTIYF. The whole variable domain, remainder taken from reference TRBV7-9 and TRBJ1-3, is DTGVSQNPRHKITKRGQNVTFRCDPISEHNRLYWYRQTLGQGPEFLTYFQNEAQLEKSRLLSDRFSAERPKGSFSTLEIQRTEQGDSAMYLCASSRISPGGSGNTIYFGEGSWLTVV.

This clone turned up a few times. This chain connects TRBV3-1 (or the pseudogene TRBV3-2) to TRBJ1-5; D is undetermined. The CDR3 has 14 amino acids. V was pared by 4 bases and J by 0 bases, with 7 bases between. CDR1 is LGHDT and CDR2 is YNNKEL in the germline V gene (reference sequence). CDR3: CASSLQISNQPQHF. The CDR3 DNA reads TGTGCCAGCAGCCTTCAGATTAGCAATCAGCCCCAGCATTTT.

This chain uses TRBV6-6 with TRBJ1-2, with 9 bases identical to TRBD1. CDR3 length equals 14 residues. The V gene end was trimmed by 7 bases and the J gene end by 1 base; junction bases not matched to a gene: 4. CDR1 MNHNY and CDR2 SVGAGI come from the germline V gene (reference sequence). CDR3 region: CASKTGGSNYGYTF. The CDR3 region has the DNA TGTGCCAGCAAAACAGGGGGCAGTAACTATGGCTACACCTTC.

This chain uses TRBV6-5 with TRBJ1-5; 8 bases line up with TRBD1. The CDR3 runs 14 residues. The junction had 8 bases not matched to a gene; V was cut back by 6 bases and J by 7 bases. CDR1 MNHEY and CDR2 SVGAGI come from the germline V gene. The CDR3 protein is CASSNDRGWQPQHF. The CDR3 nucleotides read TGTGCCAGCAGCAACGACAGGGGCTGGCAGCCCCAGCATTTT.

This clone was seen just once. V usage is TRBV7-8 and J usage is TRBJ1-3; tentative D call: TRBD1 (5 bases). V lost 5 bases and J 0 bases, leaving 11 bases between the germline ends. Per the germline V gene, CDR1 is SGHVS and CDR2 is FQNEAQ. The CDR3 runs 15 residues. CDR3 nucleotides: TGTGCCAGCAGCCGAGACAGTCCCTCTGGAAACACCATATATTTT. This translates into CASSRDSPSGNTIYF.